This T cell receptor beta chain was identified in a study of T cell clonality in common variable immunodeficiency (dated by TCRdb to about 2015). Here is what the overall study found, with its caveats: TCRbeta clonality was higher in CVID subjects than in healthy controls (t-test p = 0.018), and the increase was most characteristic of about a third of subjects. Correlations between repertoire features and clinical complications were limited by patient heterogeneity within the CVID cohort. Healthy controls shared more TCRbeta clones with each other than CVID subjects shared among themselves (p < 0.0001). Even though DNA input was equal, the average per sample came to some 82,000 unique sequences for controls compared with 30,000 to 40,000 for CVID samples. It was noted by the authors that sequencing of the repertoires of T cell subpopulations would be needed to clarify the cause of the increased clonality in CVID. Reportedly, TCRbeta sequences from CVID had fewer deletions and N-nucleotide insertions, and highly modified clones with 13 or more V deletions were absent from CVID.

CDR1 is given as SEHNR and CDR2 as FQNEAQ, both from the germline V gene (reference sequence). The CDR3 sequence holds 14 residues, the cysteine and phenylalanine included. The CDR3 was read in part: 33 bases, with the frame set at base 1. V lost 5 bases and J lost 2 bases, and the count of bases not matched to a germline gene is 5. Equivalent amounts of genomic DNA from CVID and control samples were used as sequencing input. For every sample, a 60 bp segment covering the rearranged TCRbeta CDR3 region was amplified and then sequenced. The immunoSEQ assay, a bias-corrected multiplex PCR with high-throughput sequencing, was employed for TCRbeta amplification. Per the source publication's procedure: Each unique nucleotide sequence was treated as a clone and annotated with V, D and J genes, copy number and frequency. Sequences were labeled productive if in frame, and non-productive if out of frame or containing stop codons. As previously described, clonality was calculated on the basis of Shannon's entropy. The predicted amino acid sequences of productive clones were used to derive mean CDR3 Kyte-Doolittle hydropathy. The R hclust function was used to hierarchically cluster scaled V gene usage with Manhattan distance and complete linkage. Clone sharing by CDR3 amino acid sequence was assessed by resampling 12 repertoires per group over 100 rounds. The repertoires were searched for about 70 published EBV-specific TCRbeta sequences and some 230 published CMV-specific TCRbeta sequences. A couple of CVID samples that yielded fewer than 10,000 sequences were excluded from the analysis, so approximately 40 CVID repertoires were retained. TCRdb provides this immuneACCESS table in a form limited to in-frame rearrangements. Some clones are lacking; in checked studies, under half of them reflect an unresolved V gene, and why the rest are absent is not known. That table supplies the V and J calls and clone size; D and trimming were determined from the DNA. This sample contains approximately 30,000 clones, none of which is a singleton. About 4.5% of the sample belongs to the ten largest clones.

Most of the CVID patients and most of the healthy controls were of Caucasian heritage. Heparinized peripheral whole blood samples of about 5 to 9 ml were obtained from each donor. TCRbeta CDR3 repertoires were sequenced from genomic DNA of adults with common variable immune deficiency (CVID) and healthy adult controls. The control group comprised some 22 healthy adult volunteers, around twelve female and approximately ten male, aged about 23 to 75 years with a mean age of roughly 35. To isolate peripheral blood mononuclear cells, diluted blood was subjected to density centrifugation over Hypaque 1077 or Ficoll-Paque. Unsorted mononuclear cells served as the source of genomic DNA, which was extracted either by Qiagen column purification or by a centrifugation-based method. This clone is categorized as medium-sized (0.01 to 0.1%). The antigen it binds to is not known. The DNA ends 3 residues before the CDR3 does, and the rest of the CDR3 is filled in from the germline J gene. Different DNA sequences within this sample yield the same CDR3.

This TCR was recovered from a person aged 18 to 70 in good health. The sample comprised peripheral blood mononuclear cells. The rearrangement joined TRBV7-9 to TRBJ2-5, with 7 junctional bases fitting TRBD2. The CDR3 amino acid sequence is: CASSIGLGQETQYF. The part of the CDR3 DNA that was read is TGTGCCAGCAGCATCGGACTAGGACAAGAGACC.